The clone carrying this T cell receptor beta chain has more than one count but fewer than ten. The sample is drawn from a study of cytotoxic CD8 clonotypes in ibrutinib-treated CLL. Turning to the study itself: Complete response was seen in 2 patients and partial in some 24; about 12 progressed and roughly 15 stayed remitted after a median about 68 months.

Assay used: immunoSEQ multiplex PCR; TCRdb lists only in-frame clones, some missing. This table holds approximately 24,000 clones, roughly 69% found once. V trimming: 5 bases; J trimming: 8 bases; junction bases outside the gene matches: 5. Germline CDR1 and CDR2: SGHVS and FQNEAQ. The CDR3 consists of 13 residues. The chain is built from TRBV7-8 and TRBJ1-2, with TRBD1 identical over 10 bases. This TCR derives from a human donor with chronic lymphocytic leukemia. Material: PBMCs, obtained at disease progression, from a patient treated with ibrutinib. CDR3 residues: CASSPDRGRGYTF. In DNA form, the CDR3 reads TGTGCCAGCAGCCCAGACAGGGGGCGCGGCTACACCTTC.